This passage covers 24 T cell receptor beta chains from one sample sequenced in a study of cytomegalovirus exposure and HLA in healthy donors. Amplification used 60 Vbeta primers and 13 Jbeta primers. Generated by immunoSEQ multiplex PCR, the TCRdb table keeps only in-frame clones and is missing some. The repertoire includes around 230,000 clones, 85% of them detected once, and roughly 0.26% sits in the top ten. The sequencing sample was made of PBMCs. These receptors came from a girl aged 2-9 years in good health and CMV-seronegative.

The chain carries TRBV7-9 and TRBJ2-7; perhaps TRBD1 as D (7 bases). Germline V CDR1 and CDR2: SEHNR, FQNEAQ (reference sequence). Trimming took off 6 bases at V and 1 base at J, with 19 bases between the two ends. The length of the CDR3 is 16 residues. CDR3 loop: CASSHPRRGVSYEQYF. CDR3 nucleotides: TGTGCCAGCAGTCACCCCCGCAGGGGGGTATCCTACGAGCAGTACTTC.

This chain links TRBV14 with TRBJ2-5; a possible D gene is TRBD2 (6 bases). CDR1 and CDR2 (germline): SGHDN, FVKESK. The CDR3 contains 15 residues. The ends were cut back, 5 bases at V and 1 base at J, with 14 bases in the middle. The CDR3: CASSSQDYLQETQYF. In DNA, the CDR3 is TGTGCCAGCAGCTCACAGGACTACCTCCAAGAGACCCAGTACTTC.

This chain uses TRBV5-4 with TRBJ2-7; TRBD1 agrees at 10 bases. The CDR3 spans 15 residues. Trimming at V came to 2 bases and at J to 2 bases, leaving 4 bases not matched to a gene. From germline, CDR1 is SGHNT and CDR2 YYREEE (reference sequence). CDR3 loop: CASSFSGTGAYEQYF. In nucleotides, the CDR3 is TGTGCCAGCAGCTTCTCCGGGACAGGGGCCTACGAGCAGTACTTC.

The chain has TRBV6-1 and TRBJ2-3; TRBD2 might be the D (5 bases). The CDR3 is 16 amino acids. Germline CDR1 and CDR2: MNHNS and SASEGT. The V gene lost 4 bases and the J gene lost 0 bases, with 14 bases spanning the gap. The CDR3 loop reads CASSGPHLASTDTQYF. The CDR3 DNA sequence: TGTGCCAGCAGTGGACCCCATCTAGCAAGCACAGATACGCAGTATTTT.

This chain uses TRBV9 with TRBJ2-7; perhaps TRBD1 as D (5 bases). Looked up from germline, CDR1 is SGDLS and CDR2 is YYNGEE. This CDR3 is 14 amino acids long. V was trimmed by 0 bases and J by 4 bases, leaving 11 bases between them. CDR3 in DNA: TGTGCCAGCAGCGTAGGTCCAGGGTTGTACGAGCAGTACTTC. This codes for CASSVGPGLYEQYF.

This sequence joins TRBV2 and TRBJ2-7; D not resolved. The CDR3 sequence is 13 residues long. V lost 7 bases to trimming and J lost 1 base, with 11 bases between them. The germline CDR1 and CDR2 sequences are SNHLY and FYNNEI. The CDR3 is CASKVGRSYEQYF. The CDR3 DNA sequence: TGTGCCAGCAAAGTGGGCCGTTCCTACGAGCAGTACTTC.

The genes are TRBV5-4 and TRBJ2-1; D gene ambiguous. The CDR3 is 16 residues long. Trimming took off 1 base at V and 0 bases at J, with 11 bases between the two ends. Germline assignment: CDR1 SGHNT and CDR2 YYREEE (reference sequence). This CDR3 reads CASSLLLSSSYNEQFF. The CDR3 DNA reads TGTGCCAGCAGCTTGTTACTTTCAAGCTCCTACAATGAGCAGTTCTTC.

This chain connects TRBV1 to TRBJ2-1; the table assigns TRBD2, which was not confirmed against the DNA. TRBV1 is a pseudogene. The CDR3 is made up of 18 amino acids. Here the CDR3 reads CTSSQVRVPGLSHNEQFF. CDR3 nucleotide sequence: TGCACCAGCAGCCAAGTTAGAGTCCCGGGACTGAGTCACAATGAGCAGTTCTTC.

CDR3 region: CASGRWDNQPQHF. As DNA, the CDR3 is TGTGCCAGCGGGAGGTGGGACAATCAGCCCCAGCATTTT. V and J are TRBV28 and TRBJ1-5; D not certain. Germline V gene lookup returns CDR1 MDHEN and CDR2 SYDVKM. Between the trimmed V and J ends, which lost 8 bases and 3 bases, there was a span of 11 bases. This CDR3 contains 13 residues. Based on the CDR3 plus reference TRBV28 and TRBJ1-5, the full variable domain is DVKVTQSSRYLVKRTGEKVFLECVQDMDHENMFWYRQDPGLGLRLIYFSYDVKMKEKGDIPEGYSVSREKKERFSLILESASTNQTSMYLCASGRWDNQPQHFGDGTRLSIL.

The rearrangement uses TRBV25-1 and TRBJ1-4; D is uncertain. Germline CDR1 is MGHDK and CDR2 is SYGVNS. Trimming pared 3 bases from V and 7 bases from J, leaving 9 bases between. The CDR3 spans 13 residues. The CDR3: CASSDHGGEKLFF. The CDR3 nucleotides are TGTGCCAGCAGTGACCATGGCGGTGAAAAACTGTTTTTT. Together with reference TRBV25-1 and TRBJ1-4, the CDR3 gives the full variable domain: EADIYQTPRYLVIGTGKKITLECSQTMGHDKMYWYQQDPGMELHLIHYSYGVNSTEKGDLSSESTVSRIRTEHFPLTLESARPSHTSQYLCASSDHGGEKLFFGSGTQLSVL.

The chain carries TRBV5-1 and TRBJ1-4, with a possible D match to TRBD1 (5 bases). Trimming shortened V by 3 bases and J by 3 bases, and 15 bases separated the two germline ends. Germline CDR1 is SGHRS and CDR2 is YFSETQ. The CDR3 consists of 16 residues. In nucleotides, the CDR3 is TGCGCCAGCAGCTCGGGGGTGATAGCGGCTAATGAAAAACTGTTTTTT. This codes for CASSSGVIAANEKLFF.

This chain joins TRBV19 and TRBJ1-2; D unresolved. Between the trimmed V and J ends, which lost 6 bases and 3 bases, there was a span of 8 bases. CDR1 and CDR2 from the germline V gene are LNHDA and SQIVND (reference sequence). The CDR3 length is 12 residues. CDR3 in amino acids: CASSSLHYGYTF. The CDR3 DNA reads TGTGCCAGTAGCTCACTGCACTATGGCTACACCTTC.

The chain is built from TRBV19 and TRBJ1-4; TRBD1 matches 7 bases. Germline V gene lookup returns CDR1 LNHDA and CDR2 SQIVND (reference sequence). The CDR3 runs 16 residues. Trimming took 8 bases from V and 7 from J; bases not matched to a gene: 16. The CDR3 DNA is TGTGCCAGTTCCTATCACAACAGGGGATTAACTGAAAAACTGTTTTTT. Amino acids: CASSYHNRGLTEKLFF. Full variable domain (missing parts from reference TRBV19 and TRBJ1-4): DGGITQSPKYLFRKEGQNVTLSCEQNLNHDAMYWYRQDPGQGLRLIYYSQIVNDFQKGDIAEGYSVSREKKESFPLTVTSAQKNPTAFYLCASSYHNRGLTEKLFFGSGTQLSVL.

V is TRBV7-9 and J is TRBJ2-5, with a possible D match to TRBD2 (5 bases). The CDR3 extends over 12 amino acids. V was cut by 3 bases and J by 5 bases, with 7 bases left in between. CDR1 and CDR2 from the germline V gene are SEHNR and FQNEAQ (reference sequence). Written as DNA, the CDR3 is TGTGCCAGCAGCTTTACGGGGGAGACCCAGTACTTC. Protein sequence: CASSFTGETQYF.

The rearrangement links TRBV20-1 to TRBJ2-5; TRBD1 might be the D (6 bases). V lost 6 bases, J lost 4 bases, and 9 bases lay in between. Germline CDR1 is DFQATT and CDR2 is SNEGSKA (reference sequence). The CDR3 has 11 amino acids. The CDR3 sequence is CSAEQGETQYF. CDR3 sequence (DNA): TGCAGTGCGGAACAGGGAGAGACCCAGTACTTC.

The V call is TRBV15, the J call TRBJ2-5; perhaps TRBD1 as D (6 bases). V lost 2 bases and J lost 4, with 17 bases in between. The CDR3 runs to 16 residues. CDR1 is LNHNV and CDR2 is YYDKDF in the germline V gene (reference sequence). CDR3 DNA sequence: TGTGCCACCAGCAGAAGACGGACAGCGAAGGGAGAGACCCAGTACTTC. This codes for CATSRRRTAKGETQYF.

The chain carries TRBV9 and TRBJ2-1; possible D gene TRBD2, 6 bases. This CDR3 comprises 12 residues. Deletions cut 3 bases from V and 8 bases from J, with 9 bases between. Germline CDR1 and CDR2: SGDLS and YYNGEE. The CDR3 sequence: CASSGEEDEQFF. The CDR3 bases are TGTGCCAGCAGCGGGGAGGAGGATGAGCAGTTCTTC.

This clone has just a few counts. The CDR3 nucleotides read TGTGCCTGGACGCAGGGCACTGAAGCTTTCTTT. Its protein is CAWTQGTEAFF. This chain joins TRBV30 and TRBJ1-1; perhaps TRBD1 as D (5 bases). The CDR3 spans 11 residues. The ends were cut back, 4 bases at V and 4 bases at J, with 7 bases in the middle. Germline V lookup: CDR1 GTSNPN, CDR2 SVGIG (reference sequence).

The chain joins TRBV7-8 to TRBJ2-7; TRBD2 matches at 8 bases. CDR1 is SGHVS, CDR2 FQNEAQ, per germline. Trimming at V came to 4 bases and at J to 1 base, leaving 0 bases not matched to a gene. The length of the CDR3 is 13 residues. As DNA, the CDR3 is TGTGCCAGCAGCTCGGGGGGGTCCTACGAGCAGTACTTC. This codes for CASSSGGSYEQYF.

The gene calls are TRBV6-1 and TRBJ2-2; 8 bases line up with TRBD2. This CDR3 is 14 amino acids long. With 6 bases clipped from V and 6 bases from J, the junction kept 6 bases outside the gene matches. Germline values: CDR1 MNHNS, CDR2 SASEGT. The CDR3 spells CASRGTRLAGELFF. DNA for the CDR3: TGTGCCAGCAGGGGGACTAGACTGGCCGGGGAGCTGTTTTTT.

V gene TRBV5-1 combines with J gene TRBJ2-1, with 13 nucleotides matching TRBD2. V was pared by 4 bases and J by 1 base, with 14 bases of the junction left unmatched. Germline loops: CDR1 SGHRS, CDR2 YFSETQ. The CDR3 covers 20 residues. CDR3 sequence: CASSRTLTSGGSFSYNEQFF. The CDR3 DNA sequence: TGCGCCAGCAGCCGAACCTTGACTAGCGGGGGGAGCTTTTCCTACAATGAGCAGTTCTTC.

The V call is TRBV5-1, the J call TRBJ2-7; tentatively, D is TRBD1 (5 bases). In germline, CDR1 is SGHRS, CDR2 YFSETQ. Deletions cut 0 bases from V and 6 bases from J, with 16 bases between. This CDR3 contains 15 residues. CDR3 amino acids: CASSLEGADKSEQYF. CDR3 bases: TGCGCCAGCAGCTTGGAAGGGGCCGATAAGAGCGAGCAGTACTTC.

The DNA for the CDR3 is TGTGCCAGCAGTTCGACAGGGACCAATCAGCCCCAGCATTTT. Protein: CASSSTGTNQPQHF. The V gene is TRBV7-6, the J gene TRBJ1-5; TRBD1 aligns across 7 bases. The ends lost 6 bases at V and 3 bases at J; junction bases unmatched: 5. This CDR3 is built from 14 residues. Per the germline V gene, CDR1 is SGHVS and CDR2 is FNYEAQ.

The chain has TRBV5-4 and TRBJ2-2; 7 positions match TRBD1. Per germline, CDR1 SGHNT and CDR2 YYREEE (reference sequence). V dropped 3 bases and J dropped 4; count of bases not matched to a gene: 3. The CDR3 loop spans 14 amino acids. The CDR3 protein is CASSSGTATGELFF. CDR3 coding DNA: TGTGCCAGCAGCTCCGGGACAGCCACCGGGGAGCTGTTTTTT.